The 17 T cell receptor beta chains reported below all come from one sample, sequenced in a study of blood T cell repertoires in COVID-19. TCRdb's copy holds only in-frame clones and misses some; the assay was immunoSEQ multiplex PCR. Of roughly 190,000 clones detected, around nine tenths appear once; the ten largest clones hold 6%. The sequencing input was peripheral blood. The receptor source for this set is a man in his forties or fifties with active or convalescent COVID-19.

This clone was counted a few times. V and J are TRBV7-2 and TRBJ1-5; D remains unclear. The ends were cut back, 1 base at V and 5 bases at J, with 6 bases in the middle. The germline gives CDR1 SGHTA, CDR2 FQGNSA. The CDR3 spans 13 residues. The CDR3 is CASSLVLDQPQHF. Here the CDR3 DNA reads TGTGCCAGCAGCTTAGTGTTAGATCAGCCCCAGCATTTT.

This chain connects TRBV14 to TRBJ2-7; tentative D call: TRBD1 (5 bases). This CDR3 region has 14 residues. V was cut by 3 bases and J by 4 bases, with 13 bases left in between. Looked up from germline, CDR1 is SGHDN and CDR2 is FVKESK. The CDR3 loop reads CASSHLQDVYEQYF. The DNA for the CDR3 is TGTGCCAGCAGCCATTTACAGGATGTGTACGAGCAGTACTTC.

The chain is built from TRBV7-9 and TRBJ2-7; weak D call: TRBD1 (6 bases). The CDR3 has 14 residues. The ends were cut back, 5 bases at V and 1 base at J, with 12 bases in the middle. CDR1 is SEHNR and CDR2 is FQNEAQ in the germline V gene (reference sequence). The CDR3 DNA is TGTGCCAGCAGCGAAGACAGGCATTCCTACGAGCAGTACTTC. As protein: CASSEDRHSYEQYF.

This sequence joins TRBV3-1 (or the pseudogene TRBV3-2) and TRBJ1-4, with unresolved D. Germline lookup yields CDR1 LGHDT and CDR2 YNNKEL (reference sequence). Trimming stripped 2 bases from V and 5 bases from J, with 12 bases between. The length of the CDR3 is 15 residues. CDR3 sequence: CASSQIGTDNEKLFF. CDR3 DNA: TGTGCCAGCAGCCAAATAGGTACAGACAATGAAAAACTGTTTTTT.

This sequence joins TRBV11-1 and TRBJ2-7, with TRBD2 matching over 7 bases. In germline, CDR1 is SGHAT, CDR2 FQDESV (reference sequence). This CDR3 has 16 amino acids. The ends lost 5 bases at V and 1 base at J; junction bases unmatched: 11. The CDR3 region has the DNA TGTGCCAGCAGCAGACCAAGCGGGGTCCCTTCCTACGAGCAGTACTTC. It is translated as CASSRPSGVPSYEQYF.

The chain links TRBV19 to TRBJ1-1; 7 nucleotides match TRBD1. CDR3 size: 14 residues. The ends lost 3 bases at V and 7 bases at J; junction bases unmatched: 8. CDR1 and CDR2 from the germline V gene are LNHDA and SQIVND (reference sequence). DNA for the CDR3: TGTGCCAGTAGTATCGGGACAGAAGCTGGTGAAGCTTTCTTT. Residues: CASSIGTEAGEAFF.

CDR3 amino acids: CARRWDRGPLIRVGEKLFF. The DNA for the CDR3 is TGTGCCAGAAGATGGGACAGGGGGCCGCTCATTCGGGTTGGTGAAAAACTGTTTTTT. The chain employs TRBV5-3 and TRBJ1-4; 12 bases map to TRBD1. TRBV5-3 is treated as an ORF (open reading frame) with a function not yet certain. The length of the CDR3 is 19 residues. After removal of 5 bases from V and 7 bases from J, the junction contained 18 bases not matched to a gene.

The chain couples TRBV16 to TRBJ1-5; no clear D gene. The CDR3 length is 16 residues. Trimming left V 3 bases short and J 7 bases short, with 19 bases between. Germline-derived CDR1 and CDR2 are KGHSY and FQNENV. CDR3 DNA: TGTGCCAGCAGCCATCTCGCAGGACTGGAAGTGCAGCCCCAGCATTTT. Translation: CASSHLAGLEVQPQHF.

V usage is TRBV28 and J usage is TRBJ1-2; a possible D gene is TRBD1 (5 bases). Looked up from germline, CDR1 is MDHEN and CDR2 is SYDVKM. V lost 3 bases to trimming and J lost 4 bases, with 18 bases between them. This CDR3 is built from 16 residues. The CDR3: CASSFRVPRRGYGYTF. The CDR3 nucleotides are TGTGCCAGCAGTTTCAGGGTCCCGAGGCGTGGCTATGGCTACACCTTC.

This chain links TRBV4-3 with TRBJ1-1, with 10 bases matching TRBD1. Germline-derived CDR1 and CDR2 are LGHNA and YSLEER. V shed 4 bases, J shed 0 bases, and the junction held 5 bases outside the gene matches. This CDR3 comprises 16 residues. CDR3: CASSLGQGGLNTEAFF. Here the CDR3 DNA reads TGCGCCAGCAGCCTCGGACAGGGGGGTTTGAACACTGAAGCTTTCTTT.

The chain carries TRBV6-5 and TRBJ1-6, with 9 bases matching TRBD1. Trimming at V came to 6 bases and at J to 8 bases, leaving 8 bases not matched to a gene. Germline V gives CDR1 MNHEY, CDR2 SVGAGI. There are 15 residues in the CDR3. The chain's CDR3 is CASRVGGQGDSPLHF. The CDR3 coding sequence is TGTGCCAGCAGGGTAGGGGGACAGGGTGATTCACCCCTCCACTTT.

V and J are TRBV30 and TRBJ1-1; D remains unclear. The CDR3 spans 13 residues. V lost 0 bases and J lost 5, with 10 bases in between. Germline CDR1 is GTSNPN and CDR2 is SVGIG (reference sequence). The CDR3 protein is CAWSVSGITEAFF. CDR3 bases: TGTGCCTGGAGTGTATCGGGGATTACTGAAGCTTTCTTT.

The chain combines TRBV28 with TRBJ1-3, with 7 bases that match TRBD1. CDR3 size: 15 residues. Germline CDR1 is MDHEN and CDR2 is SYDVKM. Trimming at V came to 7 bases and at J to 0 bases, leaving 6 bases not matched to a gene. The CDR3 nucleotides are TGTGCCAGCAAGGGACAGACAAGCTCTGGAAACACCATATATTTT. This codes for CASKGQTSSGNTIYF.

This rearrangement joins TRBV19 to TRBJ1-4; D unclear. Trimming took off 4 bases at V and 5 bases at J, with 14 bases between the two ends. Per germline, CDR1 LNHDA and CDR2 SQIVND (reference sequence). The CDR3 runs to 15 residues. The DNA of the CDR3 is TGTGCCAGTAGTACCCGCCAGATACGAAATGAAAAACTGTTTTTT. Its translation is CASSTRQIRNEKLFF.

The chain is built from TRBV6-4 and TRBJ1-2; the match to TRBD1 covers 7 bases. V was pared by 4 bases and J by 1 base, with 3 bases of the junction left unmatched. Germline lookup yields CDR1 MRHNA and CDR2 SNTAGT. This CDR3 spans 14 amino acids. CDR3 residues: CASSAGTVNYGYTF. The CDR3 nucleotides read TGTGCCAGCAGTGCCGGGACAGTTAACTATGGCTACACCTTC.

The chain uses TRBV19 and TRBJ2-3; 7 nucleotides align to TRBD2. This CDR3 has 14 amino acids. The J segment lost 2 bases and the V segment lost 7 bases, leaving 6 bases of the junction unmatched. Germline V gene lookup returns CDR1 LNHDA and CDR2 SQIVND (reference sequence). The CDR3 spells CASTVGGVTDTQYF. The CDR3 bases are TGTGCCAGTACCGTTGGGGGGGTCACAGATACGCAGTATTTT.

The chain recombines TRBV12-5 with TRBJ1-4; TRBD1 agrees at 8 bases. From germline, CDR1 is LGHNT and CDR2 FRNRAP. V was clipped by 6 bases and J by 4 bases; unmatched bases: 10. The CDR3 is 16 residues long. The CDR3 region is CASGRGQGPFNEKLFF. Written as DNA, the CDR3 is TGTGCTAGTGGGCGCGGACAGGGACCCTTTAATGAAAAACTGTTTTTT.